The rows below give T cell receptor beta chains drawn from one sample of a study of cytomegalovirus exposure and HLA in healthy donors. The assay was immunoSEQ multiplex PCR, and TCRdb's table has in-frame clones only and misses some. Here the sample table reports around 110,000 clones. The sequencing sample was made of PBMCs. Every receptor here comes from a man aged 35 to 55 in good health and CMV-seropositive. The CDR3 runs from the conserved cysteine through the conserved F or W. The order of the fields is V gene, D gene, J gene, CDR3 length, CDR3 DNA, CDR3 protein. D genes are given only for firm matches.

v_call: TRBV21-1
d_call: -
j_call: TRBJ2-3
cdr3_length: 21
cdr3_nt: TGTGCCAGCAGCAAAGGTTGGGTCGGAGGTCTAGCGGCTGATAGCACAGATACGCAGTATTTT
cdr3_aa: CASSKGWVGGLAADSTDTQYF

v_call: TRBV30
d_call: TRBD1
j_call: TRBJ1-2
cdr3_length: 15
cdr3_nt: TGTGCCTGGAGTCTCCGGGACAGGGGCCAATATGGCTACACCTTC
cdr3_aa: CAWSLRDRGQYGYTF

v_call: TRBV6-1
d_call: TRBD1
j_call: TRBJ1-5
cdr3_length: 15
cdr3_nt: TGTGCCAGCAGTCCGCCGGGACAGGGGTTCCAGCCCCAGCATTTT
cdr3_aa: CASSPPGQGFQPQHF

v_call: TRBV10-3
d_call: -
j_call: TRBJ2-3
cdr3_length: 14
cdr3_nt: TGTGCCATCAGTGGAGGCGCTAGCACAGATACGCAGTATTTT
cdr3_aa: CAISGGASTDTQYF

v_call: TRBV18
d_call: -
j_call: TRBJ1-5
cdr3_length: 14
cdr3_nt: TGTGCCAGCTCACCACTGGGCAGCAATCAGCCCCAGCATTTT
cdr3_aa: CASSPLGSNQPQHF

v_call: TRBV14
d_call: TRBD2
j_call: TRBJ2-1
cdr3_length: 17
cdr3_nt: TGTGCCAGCAGCGGACTAGCGGGAGAGAGGGGGCAGGATGAGCAGTTCTTC
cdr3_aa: CASSGLAGERGQDEQFF

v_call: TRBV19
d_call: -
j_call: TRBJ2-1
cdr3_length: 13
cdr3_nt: TGTGCCAGTAGTCCTGGCCAGGTCAATGAGCAGTTCTTC
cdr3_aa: CASSPGQVNEQFF

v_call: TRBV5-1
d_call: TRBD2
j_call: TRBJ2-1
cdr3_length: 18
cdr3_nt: TGCGCCAGCAGCTTCCCCCTTGGACTAGCGGGAGATGAAAATGAGCAGTTCTTC
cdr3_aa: CASSFPLGLAGDENEQFF

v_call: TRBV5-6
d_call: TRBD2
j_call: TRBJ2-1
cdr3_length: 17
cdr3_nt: TGTGCCAGCAGCTTAAGAGTGACTAGCGGGAGAGGCAATGAGCAGTTCTTC
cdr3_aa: CASSLRVTSGRGNEQFF

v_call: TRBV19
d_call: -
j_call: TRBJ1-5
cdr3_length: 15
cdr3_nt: TGTGCCAGTAGTATTTCCCGGCAGGGAACGCAGCCCCAGCATTTT
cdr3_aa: CASSISRQGTQPQHF

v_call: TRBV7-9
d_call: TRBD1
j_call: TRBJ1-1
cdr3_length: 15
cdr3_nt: TGTGCCAGCAGACAAAGGGCACAGGGGGACACTGAAGCTTTCTTT
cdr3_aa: CASRQRAQGDTEAFF

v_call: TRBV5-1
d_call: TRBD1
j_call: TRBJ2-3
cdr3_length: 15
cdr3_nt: TGCGCCAGCAGCTGGACAGGGACCGCGCCAGATACGCAGTATTTT
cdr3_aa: CASSWTGTAPDTQYF

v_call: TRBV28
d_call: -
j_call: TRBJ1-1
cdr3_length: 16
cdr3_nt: TGTGCCAGCAGCCTCGGCGGGGCCTTGGGCAACACTGAAGCTTTCTTT
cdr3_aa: CASSLGGALGNTEAFF

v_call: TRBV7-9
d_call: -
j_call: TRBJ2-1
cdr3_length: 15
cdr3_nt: TGTGCCAGCAGCTCCCCTGGCGGGATGGTTAATGAGCAGTTCTTC
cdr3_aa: CASSSPGGMVNEQFF

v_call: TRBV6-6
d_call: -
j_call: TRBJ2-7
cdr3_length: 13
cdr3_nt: TGTGCCAGCAGTTCCTACAGATCCTACGAGCAGTACTTC
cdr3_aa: CASSSYRSYEQYF

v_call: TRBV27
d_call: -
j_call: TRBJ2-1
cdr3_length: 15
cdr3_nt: TGTGCCAGCACCCCCGGCAATAGCGGTTACAATGAGCAGTTCTTC
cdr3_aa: CASTPGNSGYNEQFF

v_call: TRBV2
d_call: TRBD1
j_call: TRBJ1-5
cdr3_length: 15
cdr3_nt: TGTGCCAGCAGCGTGACAGGGATCAGCAATCAGCCCCAGCATTTT
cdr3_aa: CASSVTGISNQPQHF

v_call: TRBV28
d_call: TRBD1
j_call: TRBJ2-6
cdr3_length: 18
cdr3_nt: TGTGCCAGCAGTTTATTGGGGACAGGAGTCTCTGGGGCCAACGTCCTGACTTTC
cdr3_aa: CASSLLGTGVSGANVLTF

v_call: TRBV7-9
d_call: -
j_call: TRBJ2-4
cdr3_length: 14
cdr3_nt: TGTGCCAGCAGCATTGGACAGGGAGGGAGCATTCAGTACTTC
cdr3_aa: CASSIGQGGSIQYF

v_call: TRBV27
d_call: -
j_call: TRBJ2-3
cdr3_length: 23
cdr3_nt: TGTGCCACCAGAGTGGTGTTCGATAAAGGGACACCCCATAAACTCGGTCTCACAGATACGCAGTATTTT
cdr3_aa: CATRVVFDKGTPHKLGLTDTQYF

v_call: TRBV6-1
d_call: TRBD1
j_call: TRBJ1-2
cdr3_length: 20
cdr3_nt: TGTGCCAGCAGTGGTCGTACCGGGACAGGGGGCGTTGGGGGCCCTTTTGGCTACACCTTC
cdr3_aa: CASSGRTGTGGVGGPFGYTF

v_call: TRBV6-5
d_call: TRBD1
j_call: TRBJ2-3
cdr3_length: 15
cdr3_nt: TGTGCCAGCAGCGTAACAGGGGGCGCGACAGATACGCAGTATTTT
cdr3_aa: CASSVTGGATDTQYF

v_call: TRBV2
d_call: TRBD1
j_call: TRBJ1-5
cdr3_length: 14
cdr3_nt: TGTGCCAGCAGCTTCCAAGGACAGGGGCAACCCCAGCATTTT
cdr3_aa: CASSFQGQGQPQHF

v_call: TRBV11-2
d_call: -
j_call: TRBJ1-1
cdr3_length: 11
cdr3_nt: TGTGCCAGCAGCTCTAACTATGGAGCTTTCTTT
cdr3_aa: CASSSNYGAFF

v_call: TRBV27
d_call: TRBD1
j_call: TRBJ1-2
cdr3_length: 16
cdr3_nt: TGTGCCAGCAGTTTTCTTAGGGACAGGGGGCGTGATGGCTACACCTTC
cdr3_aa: CASSFLRDRGRDGYTF

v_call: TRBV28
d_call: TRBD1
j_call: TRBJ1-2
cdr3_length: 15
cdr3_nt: TGTGCCAGCAGTCCACACAGGGGATGGGACTATGGCTACACCTTC
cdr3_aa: CASSPHRGWDYGYTF

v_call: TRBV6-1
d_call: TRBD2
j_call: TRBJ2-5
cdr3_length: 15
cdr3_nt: TGTGCCAGCAGTCAGGGGCAGCGGGAGGGTCCCACCCAGTACTTC
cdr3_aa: CASSQGQREGPTQYF

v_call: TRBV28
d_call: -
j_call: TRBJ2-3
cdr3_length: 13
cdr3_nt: TGTGCCACCTGGACAGCCAGCACAGATACGCAGTATTTT
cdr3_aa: CATWTASTDTQYF

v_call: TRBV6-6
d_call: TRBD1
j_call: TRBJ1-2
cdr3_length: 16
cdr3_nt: TGTGCCAGCAGTTATTTAGTGGGACAGGGGGCCAGTGGCTACACCTTC
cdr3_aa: CASSYLVGQGASGYTF

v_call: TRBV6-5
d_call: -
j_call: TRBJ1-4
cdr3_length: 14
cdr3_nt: TGTGCCAGCAGAAGAAGGAGAAATAATGAAAAACTGTTTTTT
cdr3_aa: CASRRRRNNEKLFF

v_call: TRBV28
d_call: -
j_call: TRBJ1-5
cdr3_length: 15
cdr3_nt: TGTGCCAGCAGTTCGCCGATAGGGGATAATCAGCCCCAGCATTTT
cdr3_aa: CASSSPIGDNQPQHF

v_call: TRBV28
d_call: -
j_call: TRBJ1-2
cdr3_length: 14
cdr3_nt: TGTGCCAGCAGTTTACCAGGTAATCTCGGGAGCTACACCTTC
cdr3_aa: CASSLPGNLGSYTF

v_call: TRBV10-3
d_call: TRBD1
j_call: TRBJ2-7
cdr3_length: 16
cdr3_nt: TGTGCCATCAGGCCGGGACAGGGAGAGGGCTCCTACGAGCAGTACTTC
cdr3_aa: CAIRPGQGEGSYEQYF

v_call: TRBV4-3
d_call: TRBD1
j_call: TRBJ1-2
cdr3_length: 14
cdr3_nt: TGCGCCAGCAGCCAAGTTGGATGGACAGGTGGCTACACCTTC
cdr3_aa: CASSQVGWTGGYTF

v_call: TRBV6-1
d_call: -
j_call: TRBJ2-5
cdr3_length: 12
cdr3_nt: TGTGCCAGCAATCAGGGTAGAGAGACCCAGTACTTC
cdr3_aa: CASNQGRETQYF

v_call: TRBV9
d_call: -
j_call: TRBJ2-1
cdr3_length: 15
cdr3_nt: TGTGCCAGCAGCGTAGAGGGGCCCTGGGGCAATGAGCAGTTCTTC
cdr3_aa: CASSVEGPWGNEQFF

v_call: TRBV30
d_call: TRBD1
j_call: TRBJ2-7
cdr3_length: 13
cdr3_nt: TGTGCCTGGATGCGACAGGGGGGGTCCGAGCAGTACTTC
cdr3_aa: CAWMRQGGSEQYF

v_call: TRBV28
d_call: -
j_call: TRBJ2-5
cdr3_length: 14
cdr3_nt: TGTGCCAGCAGTTTAGGCGGGCGGGTGGAGACCCAGTACTTC
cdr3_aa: CASSLGGRVETQYF

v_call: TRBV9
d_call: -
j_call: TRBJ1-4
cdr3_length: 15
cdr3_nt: TGTGCCAGCAGCCCGACGGTTGGGGCGTCGGAAAAACTGTTTTTT
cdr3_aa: CASSPTVGASEKLFF

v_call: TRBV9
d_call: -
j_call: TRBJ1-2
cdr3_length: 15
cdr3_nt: TGTGCCAGCAGCGTAGATCCAGGGGTAGGCTATGGCTACACCTTC
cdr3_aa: CASSVDPGVGYGYTF

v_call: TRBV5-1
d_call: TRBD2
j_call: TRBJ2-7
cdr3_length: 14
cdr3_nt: TGCGCCAGTCAGGGACTAGCGGGGGCGGACGAGCAGTACTTC
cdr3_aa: CASQGLAGADEQYF